This record covers a single TCR beta chain. J lost 4 bases, V lost 8 bases, and 5 bases had no gene match. CDR3 length: 14 residues. Germline V gene sequence: CDR1 SNHLY, CDR2 FYNNEI. This sample was included in a study of blood T cell repertoires in COVID-19. The overall study: The United States, Italy and Spain were the sources of the acute and convalescent COVID-19 samples. PBMCs, B-cell-depleted T cells, or T cells provided the cDNA or gDNA that made up the material.

In the study's own analysis: Counts of nucleated cells, estimated from reference gene primer amplification, were obtained. Assay used: immunoSEQ multiplex PCR; TCRdb lists only in-frame clones, some missing. V and J calls and clone size are those listed in that table; D and trimming were worked out from the DNA. The table shows 53,000 or so clones, with about nine tenths occurring only once. The source material was peripheral blood. This sequence originates from a man older than 75 with acute or convalescent COVID-19. This sequence joins TRBV2 and TRBJ1-3, with TRBD1 matching over 10 bases. This CDR3 reads CASLTGGIGNTIYF. The CDR3, as DNA: TGTGCCAGCCTGACAGGGGGCATAGGAAACACCATATATTTT.